This T cell receptor (beta chain) was retrieved from a study of cytomegalovirus exposure and HLA in healthy donors. The PCR made use of 60 Vbeta and 13 Jbeta primers. Libraries were prepared by immunoSEQ multiplex PCR; TCRdb keeps only in-frame clonotypes and omits some of them. The sample has over 150,000 clones, around 80% seen once. V gave up 1 base and J gave up 2 bases; unmatched junction bases: 4. From germline, CDR1 is GTSNPN and CDR2 SVGIG (reference sequence). CDR3 length: 15 amino acids. The chain combines TRBV30 with TRBJ1-2; 10 bases match TRBD1. The receptor was derived from a woman aged 35 to 49 in good health and CMV-seropositive. The sample was PBMCs. The CDR3 DNA reads TGTGCCTGGAGTGGGGGGACAGGGGCAAACTATGGCTACACCTTC. Protein product: CAWSGGTGANYGYTF.